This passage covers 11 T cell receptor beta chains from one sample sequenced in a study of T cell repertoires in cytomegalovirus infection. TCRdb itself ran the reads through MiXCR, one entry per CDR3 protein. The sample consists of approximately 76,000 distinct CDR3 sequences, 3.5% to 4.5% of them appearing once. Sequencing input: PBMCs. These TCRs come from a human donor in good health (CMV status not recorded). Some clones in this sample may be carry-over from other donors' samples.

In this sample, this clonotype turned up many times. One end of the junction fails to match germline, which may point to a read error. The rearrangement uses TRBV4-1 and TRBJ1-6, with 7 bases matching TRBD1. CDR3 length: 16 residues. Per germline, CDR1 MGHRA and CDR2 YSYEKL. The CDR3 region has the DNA TGTGCCAGCAGCCAGGAGCTAAGACAGGGTAATTCACCCCTCCACTTT. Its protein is CASSQELRQGNSPLHF.

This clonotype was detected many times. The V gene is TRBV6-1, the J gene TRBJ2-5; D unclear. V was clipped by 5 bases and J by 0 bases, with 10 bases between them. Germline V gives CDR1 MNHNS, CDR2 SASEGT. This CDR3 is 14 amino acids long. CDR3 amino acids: CASSYQEYQETQYF. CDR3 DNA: TGTGCCAGCAGTTACCAGGAGTACCAAGAGACCCAGTACTTC.

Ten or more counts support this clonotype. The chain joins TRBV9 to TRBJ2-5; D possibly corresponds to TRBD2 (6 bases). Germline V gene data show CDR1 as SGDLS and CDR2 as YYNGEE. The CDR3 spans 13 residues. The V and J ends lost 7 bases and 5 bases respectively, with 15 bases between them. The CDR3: CASGSTSFETQYF. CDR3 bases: TGTGCCAGCGGATCTACTAGCTTCGAGACCCAGTACTTC.

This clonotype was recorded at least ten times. CDR3 residues: CASSHRPPGTSDLPDTQYF. The CDR3 DNA is TGTGCCAGCAGCCATCGGCCACCGGGGACTAGCGATTTACCAGATACGCAGTATTTT. This chain links TRBV14 with TRBJ2-3; 10 bases align to TRBD2. This CDR3 has 19 amino acids. From germline, CDR1 is SGHDN and CDR2 FVKESK. V was clipped by 3 bases and J by 4 bases; unmatched bases: 16.

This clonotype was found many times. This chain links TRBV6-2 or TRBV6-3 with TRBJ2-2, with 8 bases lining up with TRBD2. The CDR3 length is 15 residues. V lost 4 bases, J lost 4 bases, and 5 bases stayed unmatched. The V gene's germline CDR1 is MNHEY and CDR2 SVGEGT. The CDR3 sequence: CASSSGLGFTGELFF. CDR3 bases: TGTGCCAGCAGTTCGGGACTAGGATTCACCGGGGAGCTGTTTTTT.

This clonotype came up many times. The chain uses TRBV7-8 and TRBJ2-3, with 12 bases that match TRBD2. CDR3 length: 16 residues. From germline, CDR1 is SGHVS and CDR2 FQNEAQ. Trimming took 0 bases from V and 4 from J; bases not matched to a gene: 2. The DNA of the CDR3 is TGTGCCAGCAGCTTAGCCGCTAGCGGGGGGGCAGATACGCAGTATTTT. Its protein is CASSLAASGGADTQYF. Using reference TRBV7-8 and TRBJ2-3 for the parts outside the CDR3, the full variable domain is GAGVSQSPRYKVAKRGQDVALRCDPISGHVSLFWYQQALGQGPEFLTYFQNEAQLDKSGLPSDRFFAERPEGSVSTLKIQRTQQEDSAVYLCASSLAASGGADTQYFGPGTRLTVL.

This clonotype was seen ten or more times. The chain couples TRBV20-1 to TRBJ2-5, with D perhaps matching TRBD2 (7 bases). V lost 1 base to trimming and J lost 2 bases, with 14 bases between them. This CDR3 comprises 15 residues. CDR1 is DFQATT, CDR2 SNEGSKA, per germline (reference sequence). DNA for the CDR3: TGCAGTGCTAGAGGAAGGGGGGGGCCACAAGAGACCCAGTACTTC. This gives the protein CSARGRGGPQETQYF.

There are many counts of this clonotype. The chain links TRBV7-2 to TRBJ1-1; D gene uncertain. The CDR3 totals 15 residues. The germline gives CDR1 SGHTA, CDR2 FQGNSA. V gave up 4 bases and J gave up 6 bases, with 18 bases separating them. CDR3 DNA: TGTGCCAGCAGCTACCCCCCAATACTGCCCGCTGAAGCTTTCTTT. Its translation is CASSYPPILPAEAFF. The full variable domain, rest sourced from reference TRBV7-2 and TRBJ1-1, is GAGVSQSPSNKVTEKGKDVELRCDPISGHTALYWYRQSLGQGLEFLIYFQGNSAPDKSGLPSDRFSAERTGGSVSTLTIQRTQQEDSAVYLCASSYPPILPAEAFFGQGTRLTVV.

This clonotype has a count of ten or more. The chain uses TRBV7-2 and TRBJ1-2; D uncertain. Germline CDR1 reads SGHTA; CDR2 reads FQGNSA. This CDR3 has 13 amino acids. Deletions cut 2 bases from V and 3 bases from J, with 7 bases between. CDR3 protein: CASSLLAHYGYTF. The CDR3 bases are TGTGCCAGCAGCTTACTAGCGCACTATGGCTACACCTTC.

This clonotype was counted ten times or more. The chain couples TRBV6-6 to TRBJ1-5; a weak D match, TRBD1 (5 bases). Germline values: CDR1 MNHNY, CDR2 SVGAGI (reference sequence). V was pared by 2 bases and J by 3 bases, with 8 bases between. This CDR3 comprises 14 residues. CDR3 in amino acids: CASSYQGNNQPQHF. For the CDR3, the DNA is TGTGCCAGCAGTTACCAGGGCAACAATCAGCCCCAGCATTTT.

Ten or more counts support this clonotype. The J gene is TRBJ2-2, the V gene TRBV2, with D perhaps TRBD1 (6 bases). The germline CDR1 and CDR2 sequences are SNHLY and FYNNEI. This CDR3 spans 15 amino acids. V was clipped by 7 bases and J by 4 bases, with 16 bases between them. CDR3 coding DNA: TGTGCCAGCAATTTCCAGGGGCCCGGCACCGGGGAGCTGTTTTTT. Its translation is CASNFQGPGTGELFF.